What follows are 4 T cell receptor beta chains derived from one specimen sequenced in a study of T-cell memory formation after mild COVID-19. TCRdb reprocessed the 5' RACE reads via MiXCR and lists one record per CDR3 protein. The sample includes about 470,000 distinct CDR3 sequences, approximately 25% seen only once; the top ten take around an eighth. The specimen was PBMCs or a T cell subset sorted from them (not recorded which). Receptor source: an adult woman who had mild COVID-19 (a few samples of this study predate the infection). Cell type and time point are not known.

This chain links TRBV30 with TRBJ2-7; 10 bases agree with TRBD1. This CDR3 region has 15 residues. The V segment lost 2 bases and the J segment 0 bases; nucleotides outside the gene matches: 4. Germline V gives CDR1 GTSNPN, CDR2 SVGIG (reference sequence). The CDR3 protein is CAWSPGQGISYEQYF. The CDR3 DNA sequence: TGTGCCTGGAGTCCGGGACAGGGGATCTCCTACGAGCAGTACTTC.

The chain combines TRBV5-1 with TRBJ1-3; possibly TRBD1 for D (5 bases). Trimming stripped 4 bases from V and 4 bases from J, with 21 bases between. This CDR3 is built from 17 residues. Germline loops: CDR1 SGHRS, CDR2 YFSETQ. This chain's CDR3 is CASSLTWQGSSGNTIYF. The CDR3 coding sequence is TGCGCCAGCAGCCTGACATGGCAGGGAAGTTCCGGAAACACCATATATTTT.

This CDR3 is CASSVTGGETQYF. The DNA for the CDR3 is TGCGCCAGCAGCGTCACAGGGGGAGAGACCCAGTACTTC. The chain couples TRBV5-1 to TRBJ2-5; 8 bases map to TRBD1. Germline V gene data show CDR1 as SGHRS and CDR2 as YFSETQ. The CDR3 has 13 amino acids. Losses at the gene ends were 4 bases for V and 4 bases for J; bases not matched to a gene: 3.

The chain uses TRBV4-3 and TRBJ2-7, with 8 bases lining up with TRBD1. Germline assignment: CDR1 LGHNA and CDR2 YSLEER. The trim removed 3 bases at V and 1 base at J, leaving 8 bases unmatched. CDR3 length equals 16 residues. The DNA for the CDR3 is TGCGCCAGCAGCCACTCTGCGACAGGGGAGTCCTACGAGCAGTACTTC. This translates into CASSHSATGESYEQYF.